The 21 T cell receptor beta chains listed next were all sequenced from one sample in a study of Ad26.COV2.S vaccination and SARS-CoV-2 variants. This table comes from immunoSEQ multiplex PCR, and its TCRdb copy is limited to in-frame clones, with some not included. The data contain 300,000 to 350,000 clones, roughly 89% of them seen just once; the ten biggest clones take up roughly 5%. Documented treatment: around 19 received Ad26.COV2.S at low or high dose, single or two shots; a few received placebo; per-sample allocation not given. Collection of the samples took place on day 63 after the first injection of vaccine or placebo. Material: peripheral blood, obtained in a trial of Ad26.COV2.S vaccine versus placebo. The receptors were sampled from a person between 18 and 65 years old who received the Ad26.COV2.S COVID-19 vaccine or a placebo.

This chain joins TRBV7-2 and TRBJ1-2; no definite D call. Germline values: CDR1 SGHTA, CDR2 FQGNSA. The CDR3 sequence is 14 residues long. V was clipped by 1 base and J by 2 bases, with 8 bases between them. CDR3 amino acids: CASSLEGRNYGYTF. The CDR3 DNA sequence: TGTGCCAGCAGCTTAGAAGGCAGGAACTATGGCTACACCTTC.

In this sample, this clone turned up once. This chain uses TRBV4-1 with TRBJ2-6, with D perhaps TRBD1 (5 bases). The CDR3 totals 18 residues. V lost 1 base, J lost 2 bases, and 15 bases lay in between. Germline-derived CDR1 and CDR2 are MGHRA and YSYEKL. The CDR3: CASSQGSGRVAGANVLTF. The CDR3 DNA is TGCGCCAGCAGCCAAGGGTCCGGCAGGGTCGCTGGGGCCAACGTCCTGACTTTC.

The count of this clone is one. V is TRBV30 and J is TRBJ2-7, with D possibly matching TRBD2 (6 bases). This CDR3 has 13 residues. Germline lookup yields CDR1 GTSNPN and CDR2 SVGIG (reference sequence). The V end lost 0 bases, the J end lost 3 bases, and 9 bases lay between the germline ends. The CDR3, as DNA: TGTGCCTGGAGTGTCACCGGGGGCTACGAGCAGTACTTC. Translated, it gives CAWSVTGGYEQYF.

The rearrangement uses TRBV19 and TRBJ2-7; unclear D gene. Germline CDR1 reads LNHDA; CDR2 reads SQIVND (reference sequence). Trimming cost V 3 bases and J 0 bases, with 9 bases left between them. The length of the CDR3 is 14 residues. CDR3 bases: TGTGCCAGTAGTATTAGGTGGGACTCCTACGAGCAGTACTTC. This codes for CASSIRWDSYEQYF.

The CDR3 region is CASSEGQGGGGYTF. The CDR3 DNA follows: TGTGCCAGCAGTGAAGGACAGGGGGGCGGTGGCTACACCTTC. The gene calls are TRBV6-1 and TRBJ1-2; the match to TRBD1 covers 9 bases. The CDR3 covers 14 residues. Germline V gives CDR1 MNHNS, CDR2 SASEGT. Unmatched junction bases numbered 4, after V lost 1 base and J lost 7 bases.

V and J are TRBV5-1 and TRBJ2-1, with 10 bases fitting TRBD1. Germline values: CDR1 SGHRS, CDR2 YFSETQ. The CDR3 spans 14 residues. The CDR3 nucleotides are TGCGCTTGCCGGGGACAGGGGTTCCCCAATGAGCAGTTCTTC. It specifies CACRGQGFPNEQFF.

V gene TRBV7-9 combines with J gene TRBJ2-1; 13 bases fit TRBD2. The J segment lost 8 bases and the V segment lost 6 bases, leaving 10 bases of the junction unmatched. Germline V lookup: CDR1 SEHNR, CDR2 FQNEAQ (reference sequence). This CDR3 is built from 16 residues. The CDR3 loop is CASSSLAGGPKDEQFF. The CDR3 DNA reads TGTGCCAGCAGTTCACTAGCGGGGGGGCCGAAGGATGAGCAGTTCTTC.

The chain recombines TRBV7-6 with TRBJ2-3, with no clear D. The ends were cut back, 0 bases at V and 2 bases at J, with 6 bases in the middle. The germline V gene encodes CDR1 SGHVS and CDR2 FNYEAQ. CDR3 length: 14 residues. CDR3 nucleotides: TGTGCCAGCAGCTTAGCGGGATACACAGATACGCAGTATTTT. Translated: CASSLAGYTDTQYF.

The gene calls are TRBV5-8 and TRBJ2-7; 9 bases match TRBD2. Germline V gene data show CDR1 as SGHTS and CDR2 as YDEGEE. V lost 4 bases, J lost 4 bases, and 3 bases stayed unmatched. The CDR3 consists of 13 residues. The CDR3 sequence: CASSLSGGYEQYF. DNA for the CDR3: TGTGCCAGCAGCCTCAGCGGGGGGTACGAGCAGTACTTC.

This rearrangement joins TRBV6-2 or TRBV6-3 to TRBJ1-6; 7 bases line up with TRBD1. The CDR3 is made up of 15 amino acids. V trimming: 2 bases; J trimming: 6 bases; junction bases outside the gene matches: 4. Germline loops: CDR1 MNHEY, CDR2 SVGEGT. This chain's CDR3 is CASSYRQGGNSPLHF. The DNA of the CDR3 is TGTGCCAGCAGTTACCGACAGGGCGGTAATTCACCCCTCCACTTT.

This chain links TRBV15 with TRBJ2-5, with D perhaps matching TRBD1 (5 bases). CDR3 length: 15 amino acids. V was clipped by 2 bases and J by 2 bases, with 12 bases between them. Per the germline V gene, CDR1 is LNHNV and CDR2 is YYDKDF (reference sequence). Here the CDR3 reads CATSRSLGPQETQYF. CDR3 DNA: TGTGCCACCAGCAGATCGCTGGGGCCACAAGAGACCCAGTACTTC. The full variable domain, its missing parts supplied by reference TRBV15 and TRBJ2-5, is DAMVIQNPRYQVTQFGKPVTLSCSQTLNHNVMYWYQQKSSQAPKLLFHYYDKDFNNEADTPDNFQSRRPNTSFCFLDIRSPGLGDTAMYLCATSRSLGPQETQYFGPGTRLLVL.

The chain combines TRBV5-6 with TRBJ1-6, with TRBD1 matching 7 bases. The CDR3 length is 15 residues. Germline V gene data show CDR1 as SGHDT and CDR2 as YYEEEE. V gave up 1 base and J gave up 7 bases; unmatched junction bases: 5. The CDR3 DNA follows: TGTGCCAGCAGCTTGAGGACAGGCAGCAATTCACCCCTCCACTTT. Its protein is CASSLRTGSNSPLHF. Full variable domain (remainder filled in from reference TRBV5-6 and TRBJ1-6): DAGVTQSPTHLIKTRGQQVTLRCSPKSGHDTVSWYQQALGQGPQFIFQYYEEEERQRGNFPDRFSGHQFPNYSSELNVNALLLGDSALYLCASSLRTGSNSPLHFGNGTRLTVT.

The chain carries TRBV23-1 and TRBJ2-7; 7 bases map to TRBD1. Being an ORF, TRBV23-1 has a function that is uncertain. V gave up 4 bases and J gave up 4 bases; unmatched junction bases: 10. The CDR3 sequence is 15 residues long. The CDR3 DNA follows: TGCGCCAGCAGTCCTTTAGGGGGCGCGTTATACGAGCAGTACTTC. Translated: CASSPLGGALYEQYF.

The chain has TRBV5-1 and TRBJ1-1, with D tentatively TRBD1 (5 bases). The CDR3 contains 15 residues. The V end lost 2 bases, the J end lost 3 bases, and 14 bases lay between the germline ends. Germline V CDR1 and CDR2: SGHRS, YFSETQ. The CDR3: CASSFFPGLDTEAFF. For the CDR3, the DNA is TGCGCCAGCAGCTTTTTTCCAGGGTTGGACACTGAAGCTTTCTTT. Looking up the rest from reference TRBV5-1 and TRBJ1-1 gives the full variable domain: KAGVTQTPRYLIKTRGQQVTLSCSPISGHRSVSWYQQTPGQGLQFLFEYFSETQRNKGNFPGRFSGRQFSNSRSEMNVSTLELGDSALYLCASSFFPGLDTEAFFGQGTRLTVV.

The chain carries TRBV2 and TRBJ2-3; D gene ambiguous. The CDR3 runs 14 residues. Germline CDR1 is SNHLY and CDR2 is FYNNEI. The V gene lost 3 bases and the J gene lost 0 bases, with 7 bases spanning the gap. CDR3 nucleotides: TGTGCCAGCAGTGAGGGCGTTAGCACAGATACGCAGTATTTT. Its protein is CASSEGVSTDTQYF.

About this clone itself: The same CDR3 also results from other DNA sequences found in this sample. The chain has TRBV19 and TRBJ2-3; 8 positions agree with TRBD2. The V gene end was trimmed by 2 bases and the J gene end by 4 bases; junction bases not matched to a gene: 5. The length of the CDR3 is 15 residues. CDR1 LNHDA and CDR2 SQIVND come from the germline V gene (reference sequence). The CDR3 region is CASSIPGRGPDTQYF. The CDR3 bases are TGTGCCAGTAGTATACCCGGGAGGGGTCCAGATACGCAGTATTTT.

J is TRBJ1-3 and V is TRBV6-5; the D gene is possibly TRBD1 (5 bases). Deletions cut 5 bases from V and 0 bases from J, with 11 bases between. This CDR3 is 15 amino acids long. Germline V lookup: CDR1 MNHEY, CDR2 SVGAGI. The CDR3 spells CASSPRGRSGNTIYF. Here the CDR3 DNA reads TGTGCCAGCAGTCCCCGGGGCCGCTCTGGAAACACCATATATTTT.

The chain recombines TRBV10-2 with TRBJ1-3; a possible D gene is TRBD1 (5 bases). Germline values: CDR1 WSHSY, CDR2 SAAADI. The CDR3 has 15 amino acids. Between the trimmed V and J ends, which lost 3 bases and 0 bases, there was a span of 9 bases. As DNA, the CDR3 is TGCGCCAGCAGTGACAGGGCGTACTCTGGAAACACCATATATTTT. This gives the protein CASSDRAYSGNTIYF.

J is TRBJ1-1 and V is TRBV6-5; 7 bases map to TRBD1. The CDR3 runs 15 residues. The trim removed 6 bases at V and 1 base at J, leaving 8 bases unmatched. The germline V gene has CDR1 MNHEY and CDR2 SVGAGI. CDR3 protein: CASRPSDRTNTEAFF. DNA for the CDR3: TGTGCCAGCAGGCCCTCGGACAGGACGAACACTGAAGCTTTCTTT.

The rearrangement uses TRBV5-1 and TRBJ1-1; the D gene is possibly TRBD1 (6 bases). The CDR3 totals 15 residues. Trimming took 4 bases from V and 0 from J, leaving 13 bases between them. Germline loops: CDR1 SGHRS, CDR2 YFSETQ. The CDR3 region is CASSRGQQMNTEAFF. The CDR3 DNA reads TGCGCCAGCAGCCGAGGACAGCAAATGAACACTGAAGCTTTCTTT.

The chain uses TRBV7-9 and TRBJ1-2, with 7 bases that match TRBD1. Germline V gives CDR1 SEHNR, CDR2 FQNEAQ (reference sequence). The junction had 5 bases not matched to a gene; V was cut back by 2 bases and J by 2 bases. The CDR3 totals 15 residues. In nucleotides, the CDR3 is TGTGCCAGCAGCTTAAGCCAGGGGGACAACTATGGCTACACCTTC. It encodes CASSLSQGDNYGYTF.